The clone carrying this T cell receptor beta chain has only one observation. Its antigen is currently unknown. This specimen belongs to a study of Ad26.COV2.S vaccination and SARS-CoV-2 variants. Overall study findings and caveats: There was a possibility that the TCR breadth and depth analyses underestimated total T cell responses.

Generated by immunoSEQ multiplex PCR, the TCRdb table keeps only in-frame clones and is missing some. The table includes 330,000 or so clones, 90% detected once. Treatment denoted: some 19 received Ad26.COV2.S at low or high dose, single or two shots; roughly five received placebo; per-sample allocation not given. The study sampled participants on day 63 after the first vaccine or placebo injection. The vaccine delivered Wuhan-strain SARS-CoV-2 spike through an Ad26 vector. The CDR3 is 15 amino acids. Trimming left V 2 bases short and J 0 bases short, with 8 bases between. CDR1 is MNHEY and CDR2 is SVGEGT in the germline V gene.

This chain connects TRBV6-2 or TRBV6-3 to TRBJ1-5; D ambiguous. The source is a person aged 18-60 years who received the Ad26.COV2.S COVID-19 vaccine or a placebo. Sequencing used peripheral blood, obtained in a trial of Ad26.COV2.S vaccine versus placebo. CDR3 sequence reads: CASSYRSYSNQPQHF. The CDR3 DNA reads TGTGCCAGCAGTTACAGGAGCTATAGCAATCAGCCCCAGCATTTT.